The 28 T cell receptor beta chains below come from one sample, sequenced in a study of CD8 T cells in Susac syndrome (dated by TCRdb to about 2019). The method behind the library was the immunoSEQ multiplex PCR assay. RNA was extracted using the RNeasy kit, and 0.5 to 1 microgram was reverse transcribed with random hexamers. Through fastp at Q25 and MiXCR, TCRdb rebuilt clones from the public reads, retaining in-frame beta chains. Rows with a matching CDR3 protein are joined into one entry that keeps the most common DNA and genes. The sample table records a few hundred thousand distinct CDR3 sequences; about 95% of these occur just once. 0.075% to 0.095% of the sample goes to the ten largest clones. The specimen sequenced was CD4+ T cells from PBMCs. These receptors originate from a human donor with multiple sclerosis.

The rearrangement uses TRBV19 and TRBJ2-7; 7 bases are a match to TRBD1. CDR1 is LNHDA, CDR2 SQIVND, per germline (reference sequence). V shed 6 bases and J 3 bases; nucleotides not matched to a gene: 11. The CDR3 covers 15 residues. In DNA, the CDR3 is TGTGCCAGTAGGGAAAACGGACAGGCACGCTACGAGCAGTACTTC. Residues: CASRENGQARYEQYF. Supplemented by reference TRBV19 and TRBJ2-7, the full variable domain reads DGGITQSPKYLFRKEGQNVTLSCEQNLNHDAMYWYRQDPGQGLRLIYYSQIVNDFQKGDIAEGYSVSREKKESFPLTVTSAQKNPTAFYLCASRENGQARYEQYFGPGTRLTVT.

The DNA for the CDR3 is TGTGCCAGCAGCACCCCCCGGTCGAGTGGGCTGTTTTTT. Its protein is CASSTPRSSGLFF. The rearrangement joins TRBV3-1 to TRBJ2-2; D gene uncertain. V lost 5 bases and J 13 bases, leaving 17 bases between the germline ends. The CDR3 totals 13 residues. From germline, CDR1 is LGHDT and CDR2 YNNKEL (reference sequence).

In this sample, this clonotype turned up once. CDR3 sequence (DNA): TGTGCCAGCAGCTTAGCGGCGGGAGTAAGCGAGCAGTACTTC. Its translation: CASSLAAGVSEQYF. This chain uses TRBV7-9 with TRBJ2-7; 7 bases agree with TRBD2. Germline loops: CDR1 SEHNR, CDR2 FQNEAQ (reference sequence). The CDR3 runs 14 residues. V lost 0 bases, J lost 6 bases, and 5 bases stayed unmatched.

The genes are TRBV12-3 or TRBV12-4 and TRBJ1-2, with a weak D call TRBD1 (6 bases). V was trimmed by 1 base and J by 4 bases, leaving 13 bases between them. This CDR3 region has 15 residues. In DNA form, the CDR3 reads TGTGCCAGCAGTTTAGGGCAGGGGAGGACCTATGGCTACACCTTC. Its protein is CASSLGQGRTYGYTF.

The chain is built from TRBV15 and TRBJ2-1, with 8 bases matching TRBD2. V was clipped by 0 bases and J by 6 bases; unmatched bases: 13. The CDR3 runs 18 residues. Germline V gene sequence: CDR1 LNHNV, CDR2 YYDKDF (reference sequence). The CDR3 region has the DNA TGTGCCACCAGCAGAGAAGTAGGAGCGGGAGATCTGGGCAATGAGCAGTTCTTC. It translates to CATSREVGAGDLGNEQFF.

The chain joins TRBV4-1 to TRBJ2-1; 8 positions agree with TRBD2. CDR1 and CDR2 from the germline V gene are MGHRA and YSYEKL. Trimming took 1 base from V and 3 from J; bases not matched to a gene: 2. The CDR3 runs to 15 residues. The CDR3 DNA sequence: TGCGCCAGCAGCCAAGTGACTAGCGACTACAATGAGCAGTTCTTC. Translated: CASSQVTSDYNEQFF.

For the CDR3, the DNA is TGTGCCAGCAGCCCAACCGGGCTAGGCTCCCATGAGCAGTTCTTC. Encoded protein: CASSPTGLGSHEQFF. V gene TRBV3-1 combines with J gene TRBJ2-1; no firm D call. With 4 bases removed from V and 8 bases from J, the gap between germline ends came to 18 bases. Germline assignment: CDR1 LGHDT and CDR2 YNNKEL (reference sequence). The CDR3 is 15 residues long.

The V and J genes are TRBV7-3 and TRBJ2-3; TRBD2 might be the D (5 bases). The CDR3 is 14 residues long. V lost 3 bases to trimming and J lost 1 base, with 8 bases between them. The germline gives CDR1 SGHTA, CDR2 FQGTGA. The CDR3 sequence is CASSFLGGTDTQYF. CDR3 nucleotide sequence: TGTGCCAGCAGCTTTCTCGGGGGCACAGATACGCAGTATTTT.

The rearrangement uses TRBV29-1 and TRBJ2-3; TRBD2 might be the D (6 bases). The CDR3 is made up of 13 amino acids. The V end was cut by 7 bases, the J end by 3 bases, with 14 bases between. The germline V gene encodes CDR1 SQVTM and CDR2 ANQGSEA. CDR3 DNA sequence: TGCAGCGCCTACTGGAGGGTTACAGATACGCAGTATTTT. Its translation is CSAYWRVTDTQYF.

The chain joins TRBV7-2 to TRBJ1-4; no clear D. Germline CDR1 SGHTA, CDR2 FQGNSA. V dropped 5 bases and J dropped 7 bases, with 8 bases sitting between them. The CDR3 covers 12 residues. CDR3 sequence: CASSTRGEKLFF. In nucleotides, the CDR3 is TGTGCCAGCAGCACCCGGGGTGAAAAACTGTTTTTT.

V is TRBV12-3 or TRBV12-4 and J is TRBJ1-2, with 8 nucleotides matching TRBD1. V dropped 6 bases and J dropped 6; count of bases not matched to a gene: 6. The CDR3 extends over 13 amino acids. CDR3: CASRTTGANGYTF. The CDR3 bases are TGTGCCAGCAGGACGACAGGGGCCAATGGCTACACCTTC.

This clonotype came up once. The chain uses TRBV6-5 and TRBJ1-5, with 9 bases that match TRBD1. The CDR3 extends over 14 amino acids. V shed 5 bases, J shed 7 bases, and the junction held 6 bases outside the gene matches. Germline V gives CDR1 MNHEY, CDR2 SVGAGI. CDR3: CASSRDRVNQPQHF. The CDR3 DNA reads TGTGCCAGCAGTCGGGACAGGGTTAACCAGCCCCAGCATTTT.

This chain connects TRBV27 to TRBJ2-5; TRBD1 or TRBD2 may be the D gene (5 bases each). V was clipped by 0 bases and J by 5 bases, with 13 bases between them. This CDR3 comprises 15 residues. Germline CDR1 is MNHEY and CDR2 is SMNVEV (reference sequence). As DNA, the CDR3 is TGTGCCAGCAGTTTATCAGTCGGGGACGGCGAGACCCAGTACTTC. This translates into CASSLSVGDGETQYF.

The chain is built from TRBV11-2 and TRBJ1-1; D is possibly TRBD1 (5 bases). Trimming removed 6 bases at V and 5 bases at J, with 19 bases between. Per the germline V gene, CDR1 is SGHAT and CDR2 is FQNNGV. The CDR3 totals 15 residues. The CDR3 region is CASSLSSGGKTEAFF. The DNA of the CDR3 is TGTGCCAGCAGTCTCTCGAGCGGGGGTAAGACTGAAGCTTTCTTT.

The chain carries TRBV5-1 and TRBJ2-3; no clear D. The germline V gene has CDR1 SGHRS and CDR2 YFSETQ. Trimming cost V 5 bases and J 4 bases, with 5 bases left between them. The CDR3 is 11 amino acids. This CDR3 reads CASRQADTQYF. The DNA of the CDR3 is TGCGCCAGCAGACAAGCAGATACGCAGTATTTT.

This sequence joins TRBV2 and TRBJ1-1; D not certain. Trimming shortened V by 10 bases and J by 3 bases, and 18 bases separated the two germline ends. Germline V gene data show CDR1 as SNHLY and CDR2 as FYNNEI. The CDR3 spans 14 residues. The CDR3 nucleotides are TGTGCCACAACGGCGCGCCCGGGGTACACTGAAGCTTTCTTT. It specifies CATTARPGYTEAFF. Based on the CDR3 plus reference TRBV2 and TRBJ1-1, the full variable domain is EPEVTQTPSHQVTQMGQEVILRCVPISNHLYFYWYRQILGQKVEFLVSFYNNEISEKSEIFDDQFSVERPDGSNFTLKIRSTKLEDSAMYFCATTARPGYTEAFFGQGTRLTVV.

About this clonotype: One junction end disagrees with the germline gene, perhaps due to a read error. The V call is TRBV24-1, the J call TRBJ2-3; a possible D gene is TRBD2 (5 bases). Germline V lookup: CDR1 KGHDR, CDR2 SFDVKD. The CDR3 loop spans 14 amino acids. The CDR3 loop reads CATGDSFGADTQYF. CDR3 sequence (DNA): TGTGCCACCGGTGATTCCTTCGGGGCAGATACGCAGTATTTT.

The chain links TRBV3-1 to TRBJ1-2; D might be TRBD1 (5 bases). The CDR3 spans 14 residues. Germline V lookup: CDR1 LGHDT, CDR2 YNNKEL (reference sequence). Trimming took off 0 bases at V and 4 bases at J, with 9 bases between the two ends. DNA of the CDR3: TGTGCCAGCAGCCAAGATGGGGGAACCTATGGCTACACCTTC. Its protein product is CASSQDGGTYGYTF.

V is TRBV20-1 and J is TRBJ2-1; 15 bases line up with TRBD2. Germline CDR1 reads DFQATT; CDR2 reads SNEGSKA (reference sequence). The ends lost 5 bases at V and 12 bases at J; junction bases unmatched: 5. The CDR3 is 13 amino acids. Here the CDR3 reads CSAGGTSGRPQFF. The CDR3 bases are TGCAGTGCTGGCGGGACTAGCGGGAGGCCGCAGTTCTTC.

CDR3 residues: CSARILAANTQYF. CDR3 nucleotide sequence: TGCAGTGCTAGGATACTAGCGGCTAATACGCAGTATTTT. The chain links TRBV20-1 to TRBJ2-3; 8 bases map to TRBD2. Germline assignment: CDR1 DFQATT and CDR2 SNEGSKA (reference sequence). CDR3 length: 13 residues. The ends lost 3 bases at V and 7 bases at J; junction bases unmatched: 6.

The genes are TRBV5-1 and TRBJ2-5; tentative D call: TRBD1 (5 bases). The V gene lost 0 bases and the J gene lost 5 bases, with 11 bases spanning the gap. The CDR3 totals 14 residues. Germline-derived CDR1 and CDR2 are SGHRS and YFSETQ. DNA for the CDR3: TGCGCCAGCAGCTTGGGCCAGCCAGGGGAGACCCAGTACTTC. This sequence encodes CASSLGQPGETQYF.

The rearrangement joins TRBV5-4 to TRBJ2-5; no clear D. Trimming stripped 0 bases from V and 1 base from J, with 7 bases between. The germline V gene encodes CDR1 SGHNT and CDR2 YYREEE (reference sequence). The CDR3 is 14 residues long. CDR3 DNA: TGTGCCAGCAGCTTGGGATCTTTCCAAGAGACCCAGTACTTC. It translates to CASSLGSFQETQYF.

The chain couples TRBV27 to TRBJ1-1, with D perhaps TRBD1 (6 bases). The CDR3 is 14 amino acids. V was pared by 5 bases and J by 7 bases, with 17 bases between. Germline CDR1 reads MNHEY; CDR2 reads SMNVEV (reference sequence). CDR3 coding DNA: TGTGCCAGCAGTCTACAGGGATCCAGGGGTGAAGCTTTCTTT. Its translation: CASSLQGSRGEAFF.

The chain links TRBV3-1 to TRBJ2-5; TRBD1 matches 8 bases. The length of the CDR3 is 15 residues. The V segment lost 6 bases and the J segment 6 bases; nucleotides outside the gene matches: 12. Germline CDR1 reads LGHDT; CDR2 reads YNNKEL (reference sequence). The chain's CDR3 is CASSSSQGAMKTQYF. CDR3 sequence (DNA): TGTGCCAGCAGTTCCTCCCAGGGGGCCATGAAGACCCAGTACTTC.

In its sample, this clonotype was seen once. The chain combines TRBV6-2 or TRBV6-3 with TRBJ2-2; D call uncertain. CDR1 and CDR2 (germline): MNHEY, SVGEGT. The CDR3 is made up of 13 amino acids. The ends were cut back, 8 bases at V and 1 base at J, with 8 bases in the middle. The CDR3 bases are TGTGCCAGCCTTGTACAGAACACCGGGGAGCTGTTTTTT. Encoded protein: CASLVQNTGELFF.

The chain links TRBV2 to TRBJ2-7; D gene unclear. Trimming cost V 2 bases and J 3 bases, with 5 bases left between them. The CDR3 covers 12 residues. Germline CDR1 SNHLY, CDR2 FYNNEI. The CDR3 loop is CASSEQDYEQYF. CDR3 in DNA: TGTGCCAGCAGTGAACAAGACTACGAGCAGTACTTC.

The V and J genes are TRBV20-1 and TRBJ2-5; 10 bases map to TRBD1. The CDR3 length is 15 residues. The V gene end was trimmed by 2 bases and the J gene end by 5 bases; junction bases not matched to a gene: 8. Germline CDR1 is DFQATT and CDR2 is SNEGSKA (reference sequence). The CDR3 reads CSARSLRQGAETQYF. For the CDR3, the DNA is TGCAGTGCTAGATCTCTTCGACAGGGGGCTGAGACCCAGTACTTC.

The V gene is TRBV18, the J gene TRBJ2-7, with D possibly matching TRBD2 (6 bases). The CDR3 has 16 residues. Germline V gene lookup returns CDR1 KGHSH and CDR2 LQKENI. Trimming cost V 3 bases and J 2 bases, with 17 bases left between them. DNA of the CDR3: TGTGCCAGCTCACCCGGCGGGGCAGGAACCGCCTACGAGCAGTACTTC. This translates into CASSPGGAGTAYEQYF.